This passage covers 20 T cell receptor beta chains from one sample sequenced in a study of T cells in localized non-small cell lung cancer (dated by TCRdb to the early 2020s). The library relied on the immunoSEQ multiplex PCR assay. TCRdb retrieved this table from immuneACCESS and kept in-frame rearrangements only. Not all clones are present; in checked studies, unresolved V genes account for under half, and no reason is known for the remainder. Recorded for this sample are under 35,000 clones; 75% to 95% of them occurred a single time. The ten top clones hold approximately 30% of the sample. The sequenced sample was peripheral blood, obtained before any cancer treatment. The receptors were gathered from a female donor at least 60 years old with stage I lung adenocarcinoma.

The CDR3 DNA sequence: TGTGCCAGCAGCTTGGACTCAGGGTCGGGCACTGAAGCTTTCTTT. Encoded protein: CASSLDSGSGTEAFF. V gene TRBV5-6 combines with J gene TRBJ1-1; D might be TRBD1 (5 bases). CDR3 length: 15 amino acids. Trimming removed 0 bases from V and 4 bases from J, with 13 bases in between. The V gene's germline CDR1 is SGHDT and CDR2 YYEEEE.

The V and J genes are TRBV6-4 and TRBJ2-1, with a tentative D call TRBD2 (5 bases). Germline CDR1 MRHNA, CDR2 SNTAGT. This CDR3 spans 13 amino acids. Trimming removed 5 bases from V and 4 bases from J, with 9 bases in between. This CDR3 reads CASSLDYYNEQFF. For the CDR3, the DNA is TGTGCCAGCAGTCTCGACTATTACAATGAGCAGTTCTTC.

The CDR3 here is CASSRPGSSYEQYF. DNA of the CDR3: TGTGCCAGCAGTCGCCCGGGGAGCTCCTACGAGCAGTACTTC. The rearrangement uses TRBV28 and TRBJ2-7; D possibly corresponds to TRBD2 (5 bases). Looked up from germline, CDR1 is MDHEN and CDR2 is SYDVKM. CDR3 length: 14 amino acids. Trimming took 5 bases from V and 0 from J, leaving 11 bases between them.

This sequence joins TRBV2 and TRBJ1-2; D may be TRBD1 (5 bases). Germline V gene sequence: CDR1 SNHLY, CDR2 FYNNEI. The CDR3 length is 13 residues. Trimming stripped 6 bases from V and 4 bases from J, with 12 bases between. CDR3 protein: CASRGPGPYGYTF. CDR3 DNA: TGTGCCAGCAGAGGACCGGGACCCTATGGCTACACCTTC.

The chain employs TRBV19 and TRBJ2-3; 11 bases agree with TRBD2. The CDR3 loop spans 16 amino acids. Germline assignment: CDR1 LNHDA and CDR2 SQIVND (reference sequence). V was pared by 5 bases and J by 4 bases, with 8 bases of the junction left unmatched. CDR3 region: CASSPRLAGLADTQYF. The CDR3, as DNA: TGTGCCAGTAGTCCCCGACTAGCGGGATTGGCAGATACGCAGTATTTT.

CDR3 coding DNA: TGTGCCAGCAGCTTAGGCCAGGGGGACACTGAAGCTTTCTTT. Protein sequence: CASSLGQGDTEAFF. The gene calls are TRBV7-9 and TRBJ1-1; 7 nucleotides align to TRBD1. Germline values: CDR1 SEHNR, CDR2 FQNEAQ (reference sequence). V shed 1 base, J shed 3 bases, and the junction held 2 bases outside the gene matches. This CDR3 has 14 residues.

This clone was seen more than once but under ten times. The chain couples TRBV4-1 to TRBJ2-5, with 10 bases that match TRBD2. With V trimmed by 2 bases and J by 9 bases, 15 bases remained unmatched. The V gene's germline CDR1 is MGHRA and CDR2 YSYEKL. There are 17 residues in the CDR3. CDR3 bases: TGCGCCAGCAGCCAATTCAATATTCTTCAGCGGGAGGGCCCCCAGTACTTC. It yields the protein CASSQFNILQREGPQYF.

The chain uses TRBV7-9 and TRBJ1-1, with unresolved D. Trimming shortened V by 2 bases and J by 5 bases, and 21 bases separated the two germline ends. The CDR3 is 17 residues long. Germline CDR1 and CDR2: SEHNR and FQNEAQ (reference sequence). For the CDR3, the DNA is TGTGCCAGCAGCTTAAAGGTACAGCAAAGGGTGTGGACTGAAGCTTTCTTT. This gives the protein CASSLKVQQRVWTEAFF.

This clone was recorded only once. This rearrangement joins TRBV7-9 to TRBJ1-3; D uncertain. The CDR3 contains 14 residues. The ends were cut back, 3 bases at V and 0 bases at J, with 6 bases in the middle. CDR1 is SEHNR, CDR2 FQNEAQ, per germline (reference sequence). CDR3: CASSFSLSGNTIYF. The CDR3 DNA reads TGTGCCAGCAGCTTCAGCCTCTCTGGAAACACCATATATTTT.

The chain joins TRBV2 to TRBJ1-2; 8 bases line up with TRBD1. Losses at the gene ends were 10 bases for V and 5 bases for J; bases not matched to a gene: 12. There are 14 residues in the CDR3. Germline CDR1 reads SNHLY; CDR2 reads FYNNEI. The CDR3 loop reads CATAPGGQPYGYTF. CDR3 nucleotides: TGTGCCACCGCGCCAGGGGGCCAGCCTTATGGCTACACCTTC.

Comments on this clone: Other DNA sequences of this sample code for an identical CDR3. The rearrangement links TRBV25-1 to TRBJ1-2, with TRBD1 identical over 7 bases. Germline V gene lookup returns CDR1 MGHDK and CDR2 SYGVNS. The CDR3 spans 12 residues. The V segment lost 1 base and the J segment 14 bases; nucleotides outside the gene matches: 7. This CDR3 reads CASSESNRGRTF. As DNA, the CDR3 is TGTGCCAGCAGTGAATCAAACAGGGGACGGACCTTC.

The chain couples TRBV27 to TRBJ2-3, with D perhaps given as TRBD1 or TRBD2 (6 bases each). In germline, CDR1 is MNHEY, CDR2 SMNVEV (reference sequence). Trimming stripped 7 bases from V and 2 bases from J, with 10 bases between. The CDR3 totals 13 residues. The CDR3 loop reads CASKRGATDTQYF. The CDR3 bases are TGTGCCAGCAAGAGGGGGGCCACAGATACGCAGTATTTT.

This rearrangement joins TRBV19 to TRBJ1-2, with 7 bases aligning to TRBD1. CDR3 length: 16 residues. CDR1 is LNHDA, CDR2 SQIVND, per germline (reference sequence). Trimming removed 6 bases from V and 8 bases from J; junction bases left unmatched: 18. The CDR3 region is CASRTAREGAAGGYTF. The CDR3 DNA reads TGTGCCAGTAGAACCGCACGAGAGGGGGCCGCTGGGGGCTACACCTTC.

The chain is built from TRBV28 and TRBJ1-5; no clear D gene. This CDR3 has 14 residues. CDR1 MDHEN and CDR2 SYDVKM come from the germline V gene. V was clipped by 7 bases and J by 3 bases, with 13 bases between them. The CDR3 protein is CASKRGGYNQPQHF. The CDR3 DNA follows: TGTGCCAGCAAACGAGGCGGGTACAATCAGCCCCAGCATTTT.

The chain carries TRBV20-1 and TRBJ2-3; D is unresolved. The CDR3 consists of 11 residues. The V end was cut by 5 bases, the J end by 5 bases, with 8 bases between. The V gene's germline CDR1 is DFQATT and CDR2 SNEGSKA (reference sequence). As DNA, the CDR3 is TGCAGTGCTCCTAAACAAGATACGCAGTATTTT. Its translation: CSAPKQDTQYF.

The gene calls are TRBV11-2 and TRBJ1-3, with D uncertain. The CDR3 sequence is 14 residues long. V was pared by 1 base and J by 0 bases, with 4 bases between. Germline V CDR1 and CDR2: SGHAT, FQNNGV. CDR3 in amino acids: CASSLVTSGNTIYF. DNA of the CDR3: TGTGCCAGCAGCTTAGTCACCTCTGGAAACACCATATATTTT.

The chain couples TRBV2 to TRBJ2-5; D not resolved. CDR1 SNHLY and CDR2 FYNNEI come from the germline V gene. The CDR3 covers 14 residues. Between the trimmed V and J ends, which lost 7 bases and 7 bases, there was a span of 19 bases. The chain's CDR3 is CASTAGSILGTQYF. The CDR3 DNA is TGTGCCAGCACCGCCGGGTCCATATTGGGGACCCAGTACTTC. The full variable domain, in which reference TRBV2 and TRBJ2-5 provide the parts outside the CDR3, is EPEVTQTPSHQVTQMGQEVILRCVPISNHLYFYWYRQILGQKVEFLVSFYNNEISEKSEIFDDQFSVERPDGSNFTLKIRSTKLEDSAMYFCASTAGSILGTQYFGPGTRLLVL.

The gene calls are TRBV5-1 and TRBJ1-1; D not resolved. Per germline, CDR1 SGHRS and CDR2 YFSETQ. The ends were cut back, 5 bases at V and 0 bases at J, with 14 bases in the middle. CDR3 length: 15 amino acids. CDR3 residues: CASRLGHMVNTEAFF. The CDR3 DNA reads TGCGCCAGCAGGCTAGGGCACATGGTGAACACTGAAGCTTTCTTT. The whole variable domain, filled in from reference TRBV5-1 and TRBJ1-1, reads KAGVTQTPRYLIKTRGQQVTLSCSPISGHRSVSWYQQTPGQGLQFLFEYFSETQRNKGNFPGRFSGRQFSNSRSEMNVSTLELGDSALYLCASRLGHMVNTEAFFGQGTRLTVV.

This chain connects TRBV27 to TRBJ2-2; D might be TRBD1 or TRBD2, each matching 5 bases. The germline CDR1 and CDR2 sequences are MNHEY and SMNVEV (reference sequence). This CDR3 comprises 14 residues. The germline V and J ends were trimmed by 6 bases and 6 bases, with 14 bases remaining between them. CDR3 nucleotides: TGTGCCAGCAGCTATGGGACCCCGGCCGGGGAGCTGTTTTTT. Its translation is CASSYGTPAGELFF.

The J gene is TRBJ1-4, the V gene TRBV6-1; perhaps TRBD1 as D (5 bases). This CDR3 is built from 15 residues. V lost 11 bases and J 6 bases, leaving 22 bases between the germline ends. Germline loops: CDR1 MNHNS, CDR2 SASEGT. Here the CDR3 DNA reads TGTGCCGCTTCTCGGGCGCCAGGGTTTGATGAAAAACTGTTTTTT. Protein: CAASRAPGFDEKLFF.